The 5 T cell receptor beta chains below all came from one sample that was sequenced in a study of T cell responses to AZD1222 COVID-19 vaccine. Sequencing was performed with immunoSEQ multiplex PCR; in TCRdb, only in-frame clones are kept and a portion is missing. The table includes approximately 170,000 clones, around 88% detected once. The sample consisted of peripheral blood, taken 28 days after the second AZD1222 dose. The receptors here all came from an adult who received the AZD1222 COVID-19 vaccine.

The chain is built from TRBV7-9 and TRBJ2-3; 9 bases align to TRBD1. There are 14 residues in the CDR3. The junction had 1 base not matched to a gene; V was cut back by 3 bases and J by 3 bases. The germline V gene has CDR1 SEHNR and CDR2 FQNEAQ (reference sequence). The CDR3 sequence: CASSFGQGTDTQYF. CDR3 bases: TGTGCCAGCAGCTTTGGACAGGGGACAGATACGCAGTATTTT.

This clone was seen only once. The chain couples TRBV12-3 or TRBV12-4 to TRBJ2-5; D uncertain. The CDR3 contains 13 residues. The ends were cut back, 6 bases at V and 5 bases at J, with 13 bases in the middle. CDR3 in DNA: TGTGCCAGCAGCCTGGGTCCGATGGAGACCCAGTACTTC. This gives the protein CASSLGPMETQYF.

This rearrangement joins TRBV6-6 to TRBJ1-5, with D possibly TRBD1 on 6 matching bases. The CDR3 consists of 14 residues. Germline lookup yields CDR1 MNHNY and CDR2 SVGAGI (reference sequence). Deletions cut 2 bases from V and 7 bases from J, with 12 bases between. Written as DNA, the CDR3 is TGTGCCAGCAGTTACGCAGGGGTCGGGCAGCCCCAGCATTTT. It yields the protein CASSYAGVGQPQHF.

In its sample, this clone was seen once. This CDR3 is CASSMTLAADETQYF. The CDR3 DNA follows: TGTGCCAGTAGTATGACACTAGCGGCGGACGAGACCCAGTACTTC. The chain joins TRBV19 to TRBJ2-5; 8 nucleotides line up with TRBD2. CDR3 length: 15 amino acids. V lost 3 bases to trimming and J lost 5 bases; unmatched junction nucleotides: 8. Germline V CDR1 and CDR2: LNHDA, SQIVND (reference sequence).

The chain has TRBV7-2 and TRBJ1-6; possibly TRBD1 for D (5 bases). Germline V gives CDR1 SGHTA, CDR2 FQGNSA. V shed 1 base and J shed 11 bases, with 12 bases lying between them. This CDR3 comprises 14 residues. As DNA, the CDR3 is TGTGCCAGCAGCTTAGAGCAGGGACTACCACCCCTCCACTTT. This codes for CASSLEQGLPPLHF.